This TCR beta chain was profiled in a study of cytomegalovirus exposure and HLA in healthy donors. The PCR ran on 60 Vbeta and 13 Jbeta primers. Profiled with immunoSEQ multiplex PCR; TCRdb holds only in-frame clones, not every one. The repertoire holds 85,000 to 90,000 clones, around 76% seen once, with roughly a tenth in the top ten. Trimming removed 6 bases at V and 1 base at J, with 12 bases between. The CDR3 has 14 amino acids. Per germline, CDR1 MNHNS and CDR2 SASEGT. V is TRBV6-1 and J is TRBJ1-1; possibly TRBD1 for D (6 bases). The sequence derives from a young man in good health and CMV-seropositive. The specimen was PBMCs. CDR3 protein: CASRPYRENTEAFF. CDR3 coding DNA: TGTGCCAGCAGACCCTACAGGGAGAACACTGAAGCTTTCTTT.